A single T cell receptor beta chain is shown here with its context. The antigen is not known. An end of the junction differs from the germline gene, which may be a read error. The CDR3 covers 13 residues. RNA transcripts were the template for amplifying TCR beta CDR3 regions. The study used the HTBI primer set for a first-round RT-PCR of the TCR CDR3. One entry per CDR3 protein, called by TCRdb with MiXCR from the multiplex PCR reads. The sample lists approximately 30,000 distinct CDR3 sequences, 52% seen once, with 20% to 30% in the top ten. The data belong to a study of T cells in Graves' hyperthyroidism and ophthalmopathy. Study-level findings and limits: Most clonotypes expanded in thyroid above 0.001 were likewise present in blood. For ophthalmopathy, model prediction preceded onset by a median 6.5 months.

Ophthalmopathy patients all had a Clinical Activity Score of at least 3, a NOSPECS grade of at least 4 and disease under 3 months old. Diagnoses used clinical symptoms, serum thyroxine and TRAb, thyroid ultrasound and orbital computed tomography. This sequence originates from a woman aged 40 to 49 with Graves' ophthalmopathy. The sequenced sample was blood. The chain carries TRBV12-3 or TRBV12-4 and TRBJ2-5; tentative D call: TRBD2 (5 bases). The DNA of the CDR3 is TGTGCCAGCAGTTTCCCGGGGTCAGAGGCCCAGTACTTC. As protein: CASSFPGSEAQYF.